The 31 T cell receptor beta chains in this list originate from one sample, sequenced in a study of identical twins. TCRdb independently ran MiXCR on the 5' RACE reads; one entry per CDR3 protein. The data contain fewer than 650,000 distinct CDR3 sequences, roughly 7.1% of them singletons. This sample also belongs to another study, concerning yellow fever vaccine responses in identical twins.

Sample: PBMCs. Every receptor here comes from a woman younger than 30 in good health.

This clonotype came up many times. V gene TRBV12-3 or TRBV12-4 combines with J gene TRBJ1-5, with 8 bases fitting TRBD1. V shed 4 bases and J 0 bases; nucleotides not matched to a gene: 2. The CDR3 runs 15 residues. CDR3 in amino acids: CASSSTGVSNQPQHF. In nucleotides, the CDR3 is TGTGCCAGCAGTTCGACAGGGGTTAGCAATCAGCCCCAGCATTTT.

This chain connects TRBV4-2 to TRBJ1-6; no firm D call. V lost 1 base and J 2 bases, leaving 6 bases between the germline ends. Germline assignment: CDR1 LGHNA and CDR2 YNFKEQ. This CDR3 region has 15 residues. The CDR3 DNA is TGTGCCAGCAGCCAAGTGGAGGCCTATAATTCACCCCTCCACTTT. As protein: CASSQVEAYNSPLHF.

The chain carries TRBV28 and TRBJ1-2; maybe TRBD1 (6 bases). Trimming pared 5 bases from V and 4 bases from J, leaving 14 bases between. This CDR3 is built from 14 residues. CDR1 and CDR2 (germline): MDHEN, SYDVKM. The CDR3 DNA sequence: TGTGCCAGCAGTAAAGCAGGGGTTGGCTATGGCTACACCTTC. Protein product: CASSKAGVGYGYTF.

To note about this clonotype: At one end, the junction sequence differs from germline, possibly due to a read error. This sequence joins TRBV11-2 and TRBJ1-1; no definite D call. The CDR3 runs to 12 residues. Germline values: CDR1 SGHAT, CDR2 FQNNGV. CDR3 sequence (DNA): TGTGCCTGCAGTGCCCGTTTCACTGAAGCTTTCTTT. This gives the protein CACSARFTEAFF.

The CDR3 loop reads CASSRGTSGDQETQYF. The DNA for the CDR3 is TGTGCCAGCAGCCGCGGGACTAGCGGGGACCAAGAGACCCAGTACTTC. This rearrangement joins TRBV6-1 to TRBJ2-5; 13 nucleotides align to TRBD2. The ends lost 6 bases at V and 0 bases at J; junction bases unmatched: 4. The CDR3 loop spans 16 amino acids. Germline CDR1 MNHNS, CDR2 SASEGT.

This clonotype was seen at least ten times. This sequence joins TRBV6-1 and TRBJ2-1; 7 bases fit TRBD2. The CDR3 contains 15 residues. Per the germline V gene, CDR1 is MNHNS and CDR2 is SASEGT. V shed 4 bases, J shed 8 bases, and the junction held 11 bases outside the gene matches. The CDR3 spells CASSGGAGFVDEQFF. CDR3 in DNA: TGTGCCAGCAGTGGGGGAGCGGGATTCGTCGATGAGCAGTTCTTC.

This clonotype was observed a few times. The chain uses TRBV11-2 and TRBJ2-4, with D possibly being TRBD2 (6 bases). CDR3 length: 15 residues. Trimming removed 5 bases at V and 1 base at J, with 12 bases between. Germline loops: CDR1 SGHAT, CDR2 FQNNGV. CDR3 protein: CASSGGFVAKNIQYF. Here the CDR3 DNA reads TGTGCCAGCAGCGGGGGGTTCGTGGCCAAAAACATTCAGTACTTC.

This clonotype came up many times. The chain joins TRBV24-1 to TRBJ2-7; D gene ambiguous. V was cut by 5 bases and J by 1 base, with 14 bases left in between. The CDR3 loop spans 15 amino acids. Germline loops: CDR1 KGHDR, CDR2 SFDVKD. CDR3 in amino acids: CATSASQSPSYEQYF. In DNA form, the CDR3 reads TGTGCCACCAGTGCGAGTCAGAGCCCGTCCTACGAGCAGTACTTC.

This chain connects TRBV6-1 to TRBJ1-6, with 7 bases that match TRBD1. From germline, CDR1 is MNHNS and CDR2 SASEGT. The CDR3 runs 15 residues. The V gene end was trimmed by 7 bases and the J gene end by 10 bases; junction bases not matched to a gene: 13. CDR3 loop: CASTMVEGAGSPLHF. CDR3 in DNA: TGTGCCAGCACTATGGTGGAGGGGGCAGGATCACCCCTCCACTTT.

The V and J genes are TRBV29-1 and TRBJ2-1; 16 positions agree with TRBD2. V dropped 7 bases and J dropped 7; count of bases not matched to a gene: 13. The germline CDR1 and CDR2 sequences are SQVTM and ANQGSEA. The CDR3 loop spans 17 amino acids. Here the CDR3 DNA reads TGCAGCGCCATGTCGGTCGGGACTAGCGGGAGGGTGAATGAGCAGTTCTTC. Amino acids: CSAMSVGTSGRVNEQFF.

This clonotype has a count of ten or more. V and J are TRBV29-1 and TRBJ2-1; tentative D call: TRBD1 (6 bases). Germline loops: CDR1 SQVTM, CDR2 ANQGSEA. The ends were cut back, 6 bases at V and 4 bases at J, with 19 bases in the middle. This CDR3 has 15 residues. The CDR3 loop is CSVGVGTHLYNEQFF. As DNA, the CDR3 is TGCAGCGTAGGGGTTGGGACACACCTATACAATGAGCAGTTCTTC.

A single count supports this clonotype. This chain uses TRBV5-1 with TRBJ2-6, with D tentatively TRBD1 (5 bases). The CDR3 has 17 amino acids. The germline CDR1 and CDR2 sequences are SGHRS and YFSETQ. The ends were cut back, 0 bases at V and 2 bases at J, with 12 bases in the middle. The CDR3 DNA sequence: TGCGCCAGCAGCTTGGCACCCGACAGTGCTGGGGCCAACGTCCTGACTTTC. Translating it yields CASSLAPDSAGANVLTF.

This clonotype has more than one count but fewer than ten. V gene TRBV6-1 combines with J gene TRBJ1-2; 9 positions agree with TRBD1. Germline CDR1 is MNHNS and CDR2 is SASEGT. The CDR3 is made up of 15 amino acids. The trim removed 7 bases at V and 6 bases at J, leaving 12 bases unmatched. The CDR3 DNA reads TGTGCCAGCATCGTTGGTTACAGGGGGCTCGATGGCTACACCTTC. Its translation: CASIVGYRGLDGYTF.

This clonotype has more than one count but fewer than ten. CDR3 protein: CASSPRSGSSYNEQFF. Written as DNA, the CDR3 is TGTGCCAGCAGCCCGAGAAGCGGGAGCTCCTACAATGAGCAGTTCTTC. The chain is built from TRBV13 and TRBJ2-1, with 8 bases aligning to TRBD2. Per the germline V gene, CDR1 is PRHDT and CDR2 is FYEKMQ (reference sequence). The CDR3 consists of 16 residues. V dropped 5 bases and J dropped 0; count of bases not matched to a gene: 6.

This clonotype has just a few counts. The rearrangement joins TRBV24-1 to TRBJ2-3; no clear D gene. V lost 3 bases and J lost 6, with 12 bases in between. The CDR3 is 14 residues long. CDR1 KGHDR and CDR2 SFDVKD come from the germline V gene. CDR3 coding DNA: TGTGCCACCAGTGATCCCAAGAGGACCGATACGCAGTATTTT. This translates into CATSDPKRTDTQYF.

This clonotype was picked up many times. CDR3: CASSQKSSGSSTYEQYF. CDR3 DNA sequence: TGTGCCAGCAGCCAAAAGTCTAGCGGGAGTAGTACCTACGAGCAGTACTTC. The chain employs TRBV4-2 and TRBJ2-7, with 10 bases that match TRBD2. The V gene end was trimmed by 2 bases and the J gene end by 2 bases; junction bases not matched to a gene: 9. The CDR3 sequence is 17 residues long. Germline V gives CDR1 LGHNA, CDR2 YNFKEQ.

This clonotype has a count of ten or more. The chain joins TRBV5-1 to TRBJ2-3, with 7 positions matching TRBD1. The CDR3 is made up of 18 amino acids. The germline CDR1 and CDR2 sequences are SGHRS and YFSETQ. Germline trimming cut 1 base from V and 0 bases from J; bases unmatched to any gene: 11. Here the CDR3 DNA reads TGCGCCAGCAGCTTGAATATACAGGGGACGACTAGCACAGATACGCAGTATTTT. It encodes CASSLNIQGTTSTDTQYF.

J is TRBJ2-7 and V is TRBV14; no firm D call. Between the trimmed V and J ends, which lost 1 base and 6 bases, there was a span of 10 bases. The length of the CDR3 is 13 residues. CDR1 is SGHDN, CDR2 FVKESK, per germline. CDR3 DNA sequence: TGTGCCAGCAGCCAAGCCGTTCGCGGCGAGCAGTACTTC. The encoded protein is CASSQAVRGEQYF.

This clonotype was counted ten times or more. The rearrangement joins TRBV20-1 to TRBJ1-1; D is unresolved. This CDR3 has 13 residues. Germline-derived CDR1 and CDR2 are DFQATT and SNEGSKA (reference sequence). The V end was cut by 2 bases, the J end by 1 base, with 8 bases between. This CDR3 is CSARSAENTEAFF. CDR3 sequence (DNA): TGCAGTGCTAGAAGTGCGGAGAACACTGAAGCTTTCTTT.

The V gene is TRBV4-1, the J gene TRBJ2-6, with TRBD1 identical over 9 bases. V was pared by 5 bases and J by 0 bases, with 11 bases of the junction left unmatched. CDR3 length: 19 residues. Germline values: CDR1 MGHRA, CDR2 YSYEKL. CDR3 coding DNA: TGCGCCAGCAGCGCCTACACCGGGACAGGGCCCTCTGGGGCCAACGTCCTGACTTTC. Its translation is CASSAYTGTGPSGANVLTF.

The V call is TRBV6-1, the J call TRBJ2-2; unclear D gene. Trimming left V 2 bases short and J 0 bases short, with 4 bases between. The CDR3 loop spans 14 amino acids. Germline CDR1 and CDR2: MNHNS and SASEGT. DNA of the CDR3: TGTGCCAGCAGTGAACCCGCGAACACCGGGGAGCTGTTTTTT. Its translation is CASSEPANTGELFF.

This clonotype has ten or more counts. CDR3 region: CASSLSWGKNTEAFF. The CDR3 nucleotides are TGCGCCAGCAGCTTGTCTTGGGGGAAGAACACTGAAGCTTTCTTT. The rearrangement uses TRBV5-1 and TRBJ1-1; D may be TRBD1 (5 bases). Germline V lookup: CDR1 SGHRS, CDR2 YFSETQ. The ends were cut back, 1 base at V and 1 base at J, with 11 bases in the middle. CDR3 length equals 15 residues.

The chain recombines TRBV7-9 with TRBJ1-2; 9 nucleotides line up with TRBD1. The V segment lost 5 bases and the J segment 0 bases; nucleotides outside the gene matches: 4. This CDR3 region has 15 residues. Germline CDR1 reads SEHNR; CDR2 reads FQNEAQ (reference sequence). The CDR3 is CASSKDRGANYGYTF. DNA of the CDR3: TGTGCCAGCAGCAAAGACAGGGGGGCTAACTATGGCTACACCTTC.

This clonotype was seen ten or more times. The J gene is TRBJ1-2, the V gene TRBV3-1, with a possible D match to TRBD1 (6 bases). The CDR3 has 13 residues. From germline, CDR1 is LGHDT and CDR2 YNNKEL (reference sequence). With 4 bases removed from V and 4 bases from J, the gap between germline ends came to 10 bases. CDR3 nucleotides: TGTGCCAGCAGCCGCCGACAGGCCTATGGCTACACCTTC. Encoded protein: CASSRRQAYGYTF.

This clonotype was found many times. The chain is built from TRBV18 and TRBJ2-4; D uncertain. Germline V CDR1 and CDR2: KGHSH, LQKENI. V was clipped by 3 bases and J by 1 base, with 7 bases between them. This CDR3 spans 14 amino acids. For the CDR3, the DNA is TGTGCCAGCTCACCCACCGGGGCCAAAAACATTCAGTACTTC. Translating it yields CASSPTGAKNIQYF. Full variable domain (remainder filled in from reference TRBV18 and TRBJ2-4): NAGVMQNPRHLVRRRGQEARLRCSPMKGHSHVYWYRQLPEEGLKFMVYLQKENIIDESGMPKERFSAEFPKEGPSILRIQQVVRGDSAAYFCASSPTGAKNIQYFGAGTRLSVL.

This clonotype appeared many times. The chain uses TRBV14 and TRBJ2-1; weak D call: TRBD1 (5 bases). There are 13 residues in the CDR3. Germline V gives CDR1 SGHDN, CDR2 FVKESK. Trimming removed 2 bases from V and 6 bases from J, with 8 bases in between. CDR3 loop: CASSQRRVNEQFF. CDR3 DNA sequence: TGTGCCAGCAGCCAACGCAGGGTCAATGAGCAGTTCTTC.

This clonotype appeared a few times. The rearrangement uses TRBV2 and TRBJ2-5; D unresolved. This CDR3 has 12 residues. Germline-derived CDR1 and CDR2 are SNHLY and FYNNEI. Trimming left V 8 bases short and J 4 bases short, with 11 bases between. The CDR3 region has the DNA TGTGCCAGCGAAGGGTTTTCAGAGACCCAGTACTTC. It codes for CASEGFSETQYF.

This clonotype was counted ten times or more. The V and J genes are TRBV12-3 or TRBV12-4 and TRBJ1-2, with TRBD1 matching 7 bases. The length of the CDR3 is 14 residues. With V trimmed by 3 bases and J by 2 bases, 3 bases remained unmatched. In nucleotides, the CDR3 is TGTGCCAGCAGTTTCGACAGGGAAAACTATGGCTACACCTTC. It translates to CASSFDRENYGYTF.

This clonotype came up many times. This chain links TRBV7-2 with TRBJ2-1; D gene unclear. Trimming left V 8 bases short and J 0 bases short, with 8 bases between. Germline assignment: CDR1 SGHTA and CDR2 FQGNSA. The CDR3 sequence is 13 residues long. CDR3 residues: CASGPYSYNEQFF. CDR3 coding DNA: TGTGCCAGCGGGCCCTACTCCTACAATGAGCAGTTCTTC.

At least ten counts were recorded for this clonotype. V is TRBV6-5 and J is TRBJ2-6, with a tentative D call TRBD1 (5 bases). This CDR3 spans 17 amino acids. Trimming removed 4 bases at V and 0 bases at J, with 13 bases between. The germline CDR1 and CDR2 sequences are MNHEY and SVGAGI. CDR3 coding DNA: TGTGCCAGCAGTTTCTCGACAGTAAGCTCTGGGGCCAACGTCCTGACTTTC. It translates to CASSFSTVSSGANVLTF.

This clonotype was counted at least ten times. The V call is TRBV5-1, the J call TRBJ2-1; 7 bases match TRBD2. Germline lookup yields CDR1 SGHRS and CDR2 YFSETQ. The CDR3 sequence is 14 residues long. Germline trimming cut 1 base from V and 10 bases from J; bases unmatched to any gene: 8. CDR3 amino acids: CASSLLAAGMEQFF. The CDR3 DNA sequence: TGCGCCAGCAGCTTGCTAGCGGCTGGGATGGAGCAGTTCTTC.